The 27 T cell receptor beta chains reported below all come from one sample, sequenced in a study of blood T cell repertoires in COVID-19. Libraries were prepared by immunoSEQ multiplex PCR; TCRdb keeps only in-frame clonotypes and omits some of them. Of about 64,000 clones detected, roughly 93% appear once; the ten largest clones hold around 1.5%. Sequencing was done on a sample of peripheral blood. These receptors were collected from a human donor in a cohort sampled during active COVID-19.

The chain employs TRBV29-1 and TRBJ2-2; 9 bases are a match to TRBD1. J was trimmed by 6 bases and V by 7 bases; bases with no gene match: 6. The CDR3 is made up of 13 amino acids. Germline V gene sequence: CDR1 SQVTM, CDR2 ANQGSEA. This chain's CDR3 is CSAVTGGPGELFF. The CDR3 DNA follows: TGCAGCGCCGTGACAGGGGGTCCCGGGGAGCTGTTTTTT.

The chain uses TRBV28 and TRBJ2-1, with 7 bases lining up with TRBD1. V gave up 4 bases and J gave up 4 bases; unmatched junction bases: 7. Germline loops: CDR1 MDHEN, CDR2 SYDVKM. This CDR3 has 15 amino acids. The CDR3 region is CASSSHLGQYNEQFF. DNA of the CDR3: TGTGCCAGCAGTTCACACTTGGGACAGTACAATGAGCAGTTCTTC.

This clone was seen just once. The V gene is TRBV7-2, the J gene TRBJ1-5, with 10 bases fitting TRBD1. This CDR3 is built from 14 residues. V lost 5 bases and J lost 6; bases outside the gene matches: 4. Germline V CDR1 and CDR2: SGHTA, FQGNSA. The CDR3 is CASSPRTGGQPQHF. As DNA, the CDR3 is TGTGCCAGCAGCCCTAGGACAGGGGGTCAGCCCCAGCATTTT.

This sequence joins TRBV10-2 and TRBJ2-7; no definite D call. Germline V gene data show CDR1 as WSHSY and CDR2 as SAAADI. The CDR3 runs to 14 residues. V shed 7 bases and J shed 4 bases, with 17 bases lying between them. Written as DNA, the CDR3 is TGCGCCAGCACCGAAGACAAGGCCAAGTACGAGCAGTACTTC. Translating it yields CASTEDKAKYEQYF.

This rearrangement joins TRBV28 to TRBJ2-5, with 12 bases lining up with TRBD2. CDR1 and CDR2 (germline): MDHEN, SYDVKM. The ends lost 5 bases at V and 4 bases at J; junction bases unmatched: 8. This CDR3 has 16 residues. The CDR3 DNA is TGTGCCAGCAGTCCCCCGGCTAGCGGGAGGGTAGAGACCCAGTACTTC. This sequence encodes CASSPPASGRVETQYF. The whole variable domain, filled in from reference TRBV28 and TRBJ2-5, reads DVKVTQSSRYLVKRTGEKVFLECVQDMDHENMFWYRQDPGLGLRLIYFSYDVKMKEKGDIPEGYSVSREKKERFSLILESASTNQTSMYLCASSPPASGRVETQYFGPGTRLLVL.

The chain recombines TRBV9 with TRBJ2-5; 8 nucleotides line up with TRBD2. The V gene's germline CDR1 is SGDLS and CDR2 YYNGEE. The J segment lost 2 bases and the V segment lost 0 bases, leaving 0 bases of the junction unmatched. The CDR3 length is 14 residues. The CDR3 nucleotides read TGTGCCAGCAGCGTAGGCGGGGGGCAAGAGACCCAGTACTTC. Translation gives CASSVGGGQETQYF.

The chain combines TRBV11-3 with TRBJ2-5, with D unclear. Germline V gene data show CDR1 as SGHNT and CDR2 as YENEEA. The CDR3 has 12 residues. V was pared by 3 bases and J by 3 bases, with 5 bases between. CDR3 sequence (DNA): TGTGCCAGCAGCTTTCAGGAAGAGACCCAGTACTTC. Translation gives CASSFQEETQYF.

The V call is TRBV28, the J call TRBJ1-5; 10 nucleotides line up with TRBD1. CDR1 and CDR2 from the germline V gene are MDHEN and SYDVKM. The CDR3 extends over 15 amino acids. V lost 1 base to trimming and J lost 6 bases; unmatched junction nucleotides: 3. CDR3 bases: TGTGCCAGCAGTTTATTGGGACAGGGGAGTCAGCCCCAGCATTTT. Protein product: CASSLLGQGSQPQHF. Looking up the rest from reference TRBV28 and TRBJ1-5 gives the full variable domain: DVKVTQSSRYLVKRTGEKVFLECVQDMDHENMFWYRQDPGLGLRLIYFSYDVKMKEKGDIPEGYSVSREKKERFSLILESASTNQTSMYLCASSLLGQGSQPQHFGDGTRLSIL.

This chain uses TRBV24-1 with TRBJ1-2; no clear D gene. The germline V gene encodes CDR1 KGHDR and CDR2 SFDVKD. V gave up 6 bases and J gave up 4 bases, with 14 bases separating them. The CDR3 contains 14 residues. CDR3 bases: TGTGCCACCAGTAGCGGGGATGCTCTCTATGGCTACACCTTC. It yields the protein CATSSGDALYGYTF.

This chain uses TRBV19 with TRBJ2-5; D gene uncertain. The CDR3 has 13 residues. The V gene lost 4 bases and the J gene lost 5 bases, with 11 bases spanning the gap. Per germline, CDR1 LNHDA and CDR2 SQIVND (reference sequence). CDR3 nucleotides: TGTGCCAGTAGTACGAGCCCCTTTGAGACCCAGTACTTC. This gives the protein CASSTSPFETQYF.

The chain recombines TRBV28 with TRBJ1-5; D might be TRBD1 (5 bases). CDR3 length equals 14 residues. Trimming removed 5 bases from V and 6 bases from J, with 14 bases in between. Germline V gene sequence: CDR1 MDHEN, CDR2 SYDVKM. CDR3 bases: TGTGCCAGCAGTCCCCCGACAGTTTTTCAGCCCCAGCATTTT. Encoded protein: CASSPPTVFQPQHF.

The rearrangement links TRBV14 to TRBJ1-2; D perhaps matches TRBD1 (5 bases). There are 12 residues in the CDR3. Deletions cut 3 bases from V and 4 bases from J, with 6 bases between. CDR1 is SGHDN, CDR2 FVKESK, per germline. The CDR3 coding sequence is TGTGCCAGCAGCCAGACAGCCTATGGCTACACCTTC. This translates into CASSQTAYGYTF.

This chain's CDR3 is CASSFLLQGYGLSGYTF. CDR3 nucleotides: TGTGCCAGCAGTTTTCTCCTACAGGGTTACGGCCTTTCGGGCTACACCTTC. This chain connects TRBV28 to TRBJ1-2; TRBD1 is a possible D gene (6 bases). Germline CDR1 reads MDHEN; CDR2 reads SYDVKM. The V end was cut by 3 bases, the J end by 8 bases, with 25 bases between. This CDR3 comprises 17 residues.

This chain uses TRBV4-1 with TRBJ2-2, with 10 bases lining up with TRBD2. CDR3 length equals 16 residues. J gave up 7 bases and V 0 bases, and 5 bases lay outside the gene matches. CDR1 is MGHRA and CDR2 is YSYEKL in the germline V gene. CDR3 loop: CASSQDLAGDHGELFF. CDR3 nucleotides: TGCGCCAGCAGCCAAGACCTAGCGGGAGATCACGGGGAGCTGTTTTTT.

This clone was counted between two and nine times. The chain has TRBV7-9 and TRBJ2-1, with 7 bases that match TRBD2. Germline V gene sequence: CDR1 SEHNR, CDR2 FQNEAQ (reference sequence). With 5 bases clipped from V and 4 bases from J, the junction kept 2 bases outside the gene matches. The CDR3 runs 13 residues. The CDR3 loop reads CASSGRDYNEQFF. DNA of the CDR3: TGTGCCAGCAGCGGGAGGGATTACAATGAGCAGTTCTTC.

This chain connects TRBV9 to TRBJ2-3; 12 bases line up with TRBD2. The length of the CDR3 is 16 residues. J lost 2 bases, V lost 3 bases, and 4 bases had no gene match. Germline V gene lookup returns CDR1 SGDLS and CDR2 YYNGEE. The CDR3 is CASSATSGRITDTQYF. CDR3 nucleotide sequence: TGTGCCAGCAGCGCCACTAGCGGGAGGATCACAGATACGCAGTATTTT.

The chain carries TRBV27 and TRBJ2-1; 14 positions agree with TRBD2. With 3 bases clipped from V and 0 bases from J, the junction kept 10 bases outside the gene matches. This CDR3 is built from 20 residues. Germline lookup yields CDR1 MNHEY and CDR2 SMNVEV (reference sequence). CDR3 region: CASSFLGLAGELSSYNEQFF. The CDR3, as DNA: TGTGCCAGCAGTTTTCTGGGACTAGCGGGAGAGTTGAGCTCCTACAATGAGCAGTTCTTC.

The V call is TRBV28, the J call TRBJ1-2, with 8 bases identical to TRBD1. The V and J ends lost 6 bases and 5 bases, in that order; junction bases with no gene match: 2. The CDR3 loop spans 12 amino acids. Germline V lookup: CDR1 MDHEN, CDR2 SYDVKM. CDR3 sequence reads: CASSGTGYGYTF. The CDR3 DNA reads as TGTGCCAGCAGCGGGACAGGATATGGCTACACCTTC.

This chain links TRBV3-1 (or the pseudogene TRBV3-2) with TRBJ1-2, with D unclear. From germline, CDR1 is LGHDT and CDR2 YNNKEL (reference sequence). Trimming removed 2 bases at V and 0 bases at J, with 13 bases between. The CDR3 contains 16 residues. CDR3 sequence reads: CASSQNFLTANYGYTF. The CDR3 DNA follows: TGTGCCAGCAGCCAAAATTTCTTAACAGCTAACTATGGCTACACCTTC.

The chain has TRBV7-2 and TRBJ1-2; 7 nucleotides agree with TRBD1. Germline lookup yields CDR1 SGHTA and CDR2 FQGNSA. V was clipped by 5 bases and J by 6 bases; unmatched bases: 9. The CDR3 runs 14 residues. This CDR3 reads CASSRVGGADGYTF. The CDR3 coding sequence is TGTGCCAGCAGCAGGGTAGGGGGCGCTGATGGCTACACCTTC.

The rearrangement uses TRBV18 and TRBJ2-5, with TRBD1 matching 8 bases. The CDR3 has 16 amino acids. Trimming took 2 bases from V and 4 from J; bases not matched to a gene: 9. Germline V gene lookup returns CDR1 KGHSH and CDR2 LQKENI. For the CDR3, the DNA is TGTGCCAGCTCACCATCCGGCGCCCAGGGGGCAGAGACCCAGTACTTC. Amino acids: CASSPSGAQGAETQYF.

V is TRBV7-9 and J is TRBJ2-7; TRBD2 matches 8 bases. With 5 bases clipped from V and 0 bases from J, the junction kept 6 bases outside the gene matches. The V gene's germline CDR1 is SEHNR and CDR2 FQNEAQ (reference sequence). The CDR3 runs to 15 residues. CDR3 coding DNA: TGTGCCAGCAGCCGCGGGGGGCCGAGCTCCTACGAGCAGTACTTC. Translated, it gives CASSRGGPSSYEQYF.

The V call is TRBV19, the J call TRBJ1-4; D gene uncertain. Germline CDR1 reads LNHDA; CDR2 reads SQIVND (reference sequence). V was cut by 7 bases and J by 1 base, with 13 bases left in between. The CDR3 is 15 amino acids. Here the CDR3 DNA reads TGTGCCAGTAAGGCGGGTCCGGGAACTAATGAAAAACTGTTTTTT. Translated, it gives CASKAGPGTNEKLFF.

V usage is TRBV9 and J usage is TRBJ2-1, with 8 bases aligning to TRBD2. Losses at the gene ends were 6 bases for V and 4 bases for J; bases not matched to a gene: 21. This CDR3 region has 19 residues. CDR1 is SGDLS, CDR2 YYNGEE, per germline. CDR3 loop: CASTGSASGWRENYNEQFF. The CDR3 bases are TGTGCCAGCACCGGGTCAGCTAGCGGGTGGCGGGAAAATTACAATGAGCAGTTCTTC. The variable domain in full, with the rest retrieved from reference TRBV9 and TRBJ2-1, is DSGVTQTPKHLITATGQRVTLRCSPRSGDLSVYWYQQSLDQGLQFLIQYYNGEERAKGNILERFSAQQFPDLHSELNLSSLELGDSALYFCASTGSASGWRENYNEQFFGPGTRLTVL.

The V call is TRBV5-1, the J call TRBJ2-7, with 16 nucleotides matching TRBD2. The V segment lost 1 base and the J segment 4 bases; nucleotides outside the gene matches: 5. The CDR3 loop spans 17 amino acids. From germline, CDR1 is SGHRS and CDR2 YFSETQ. This CDR3 reads CASSLPGTSGRGYEQYF. The CDR3 nucleotides read TGCGCCAGCAGCTTGCCAGGGACTAGCGGGAGGGGGTACGAGCAGTACTTC.

The chain joins TRBV9 to TRBJ2-1, with 8 bases lining up with TRBD1. Germline lookup yields CDR1 SGDLS and CDR2 YYNGEE. V trimming: 5 bases; J trimming: 4 bases; junction bases outside the gene matches: 8. The CDR3 length is 15 residues. CDR3 coding DNA: TGTGCCAGCAGTGCAGGGGGCGACCTTTACAATGAGCAGTTCTTC. Translation gives CASSAGGDLYNEQFF.

The J gene is TRBJ1-5, the V gene TRBV5-5; a possible D gene is TRBD1 (6 bases). With 4 bases removed from V and 0 bases from J, the gap between germline ends came to 14 bases. The CDR3 spans 16 residues. Germline-derived CDR1 and CDR2 are SGHKS and YYEKEE (reference sequence). CDR3 sequence: CASSLQGIISNQPQHF. The CDR3 DNA is TGTGCCAGCAGCCTTCAGGGGATAATTAGCAATCAGCCCCAGCATTTT.